This T cell receptor beta chain was observed in a study of blood T cell repertoires in COVID-19. CDR3 length: 16 residues. Germline assignment: CDR1 KGHDR and CDR2 SFDVKD. V lost 2 bases to trimming and J lost 5 bases, with 17 bases between them. Data came from immunoSEQ multiplex PCR; TCRdb stores just in-frame clones and leaves some out. The table has about 83,000 clones, about 86% seen once; the top ten hold 22%. This TCR was recovered from a woman of 80 years or more in a cohort sampled during active or convalescent COVID-19. Material for sequencing was peripheral blood. J is TRBJ1-1 and V is TRBV24-1; D may be TRBD1 (5 bases). The CDR3 region has the DNA TGTGCCACCAGTGATTCGGGGACTTTCGGAGGGACTGAAGCTTTCTTT. Its translation is CATSDSGTFGGTEAFF.